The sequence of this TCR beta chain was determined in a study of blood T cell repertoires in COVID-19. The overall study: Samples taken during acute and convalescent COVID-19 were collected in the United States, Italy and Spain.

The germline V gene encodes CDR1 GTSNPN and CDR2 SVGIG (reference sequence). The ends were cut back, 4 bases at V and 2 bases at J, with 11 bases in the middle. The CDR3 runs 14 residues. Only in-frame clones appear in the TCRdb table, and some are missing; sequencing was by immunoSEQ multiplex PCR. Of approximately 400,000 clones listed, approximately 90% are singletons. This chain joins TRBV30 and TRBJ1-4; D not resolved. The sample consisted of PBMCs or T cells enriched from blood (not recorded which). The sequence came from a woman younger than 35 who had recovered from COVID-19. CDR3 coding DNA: TGTGCCTGGATGCCCCCGAGGACTAATGAAAAACTGTTTTTT. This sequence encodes CAWMPPRTNEKLFF.